Sequencing of this TCR beta chain was carried out in a study of beta chain features in type 1 diabetes. Germline values: CDR1 MDHEN, CDR2 SYDVKM. The germline V and J ends were trimmed by 5 bases and 4 bases, with 18 bases remaining between them. The CDR3 covers 16 residues. Expressed TCRB transcripts were sequenced, since all the RNA that had been isolated was reverse transcribed. Sequenced by immunoSEQ multiplex PCR; TCRdb stores in-frame clones only, minus some. The table includes 810,000 or so clones, around a sixth detected once. Concerning this clone: Its antigen is unidentified.

Based on CD45RO/CCR7/CD25/CD127/CD95/CD27, CD4+ regulatory, stem cell-like memory, naive and central memory cells were sorted. Each sorted fraction was over 95% pure. Whole-study findings and limits: TCRB CDR3 length was moderately but significantly reduced in all four CD4+ subsets of Type 1 diabetes patients.

The genes are TRBV28 and TRBJ1-5; possible D gene TRBD1, 6 bases. This clonotype originated in a woman aged 18-30 years in good health. Sequencing was carried out using naive CD4+ T cells from blood. The CDR3: CASSPLVGQGNQPQHF. CDR3 bases: TGTGCCAGCAGTCCCCTAGTAGGGCAGGGGAATCAGCCCCAGCATTTT.